One and the same sample provided the 9 T cell receptor beta chains below, sequenced in a study of cytomegalovirus exposure and HLA in healthy donors. Use of 60 Vbeta and 13 Jbeta primers characterized the PCR. This table comes from immunoSEQ multiplex PCR, and its TCRdb copy is limited to in-frame clones, with some not included. The sample lists some 140,000 clones; over 70% were seen once. The sample taken for sequencing was PBMCs. The receptors were gathered from a young man in good health and CMV-seropositive.

This chain uses TRBV30 with TRBJ1-2; D might be TRBD1 (6 bases). Per the germline V gene, CDR1 is GTSNPN and CDR2 is SVGIG (reference sequence). The CDR3 is made up of 14 amino acids. Between the trimmed V and J ends, which lost 0 bases and 5 bases, there was a span of 13 bases. Here the CDR3 DNA reads TGTGCCTGGAGTGTGGGCAGGGGTATTTATGGCTACACCTTC. The encoded protein is CAWSVGRGIYGYTF. The complete variable domain, with remaining parts taken from reference TRBV30 and TRBJ1-2, reads SQTIHQWPATLVQPVGSPLSLECTVEGTSNPNLYWYRQAAGRGLQLLFYSVGIGQISSEVPQNLSASRPQDRQFILSSKKLLLSDSGFYLCAWSVGRGIYGYTFGSGTRLTVV.

The rearrangement uses TRBV7-2 and TRBJ2-2; perhaps TRBD2 as D (6 bases). The CDR3 consists of 14 residues. Germline V gives CDR1 SGHTA, CDR2 FQGNSA. Trimming removed 5 bases from V and 3 bases from J, with 10 bases in between. The CDR3 is CASSPGGDTGELFF. DNA of the CDR3: TGTGCCAGCAGCCCCGGGGGTGACACCGGGGAGCTGTTTTTT.

This clone occurred once. The chain employs TRBV7-8 and TRBJ2-5, with a weak D call TRBD2 (6 bases). Germline V gene lookup returns CDR1 SGHVS and CDR2 FQNEAQ. Trimming took off 4 bases at V and 4 bases at J, with 13 bases between the two ends. The CDR3 covers 14 residues. The CDR3 sequence: CASSYLSGGETQYF. CDR3 coding DNA: TGTGCCAGCAGCTATTTGTCCGGGGGAGAGACCCAGTACTTC.

There are a few counts of this clone. The J gene is TRBJ2-5, the V gene TRBV6-5; TRBD1 agrees at 7 bases. The DNA end favors TRBJ2-7, so the J call may be wrong. This CDR3 is built from 14 residues. CDR1 and CDR2 from the germline V gene are MNHEY and SVGAGI. The CDR3, as DNA: TGTGCCTCTACTCCGACAGGGAACCCCTACGAGCAGTACTTC. Its translation is CASTPTGNPYEQYF.

This clone showed up just once. The chain is built from TRBV6-5 and TRBJ1-1, with no clear D. With 5 bases removed from V and 7 bases from J, the gap between germline ends came to 11 bases. CDR1 and CDR2 from the germline V gene are MNHEY and SVGAGI. There are 12 residues in the CDR3. CDR3 sequence (DNA): TGTGCCAGCAGTCGAGAACCGAGTGAAGCTTTCTTT. Translating gives CASSREPSEAFF.

CDR3 bases: TGTGCCAGCAGCTTTTCAGGGGTCGGAAACACTGAAGCTTTCTTT. This translates into CASSFSGVGNTEAFF. The chain couples TRBV7-2 to TRBJ1-1; weak D call: TRBD1 (6 bases). Germline values: CDR1 SGHTA, CDR2 FQGNSA. The CDR3 has 15 residues. Trimming stripped 3 bases from V and 2 bases from J, with 13 bases between.

The chain combines TRBV19 with TRBJ1-1, with D possibly TRBD1 on 6 matching bases. Per germline, CDR1 LNHDA and CDR2 SQIVND (reference sequence). Trimming pared 5 bases from V and 2 bases from J, leaving 12 bases between. The CDR3 length is 14 residues. CDR3 in DNA: TGTGCCAGTAGTGAGGGCAGGGGAAACACTGAAGCTTTCTTT. Its translation: CASSEGRGNTEAFF.

The chain employs TRBV4-1 and TRBJ1-2; D unresolved. This CDR3 has 15 amino acids. Germline CDR1 MGHRA, CDR2 YSYEKL. V was trimmed by 0 bases and J by 1 base, leaving 9 bases between them. The CDR3 is CASSQDLVGNYGYTF. The CDR3 nucleotides read TGCGCCAGCAGCCAAGATCTTGTCGGTAACTATGGCTACACCTTC.

The chain joins TRBV28 to TRBJ1-5; TRBD1 matches at 12 bases. Trimming cost V 7 bases and J 4 bases; bases outside gene matches: 11. Per germline, CDR1 MDHEN and CDR2 SYDVKM. The CDR3 consists of 17 residues. This CDR3 is CASTPRRDRGRNQPQHF. The CDR3 DNA reads as TGTGCCAGCACCCCTCGGCGGGACAGGGGGCGAAATCAGCCCCAGCATTTT.